This T cell receptor (beta chain) was captured by sequencing in a study of blood T cell repertoires in COVID-19 (dated by TCRdb to about 2020). Regarding the complete study: Samples from collaborators originated in the United States, Italy and Spain and spanned both the acute and convalescent phases of COVID-19. The prospective study material was composed of cDNA or gDNA derived from T cells, B-cell-depleted T cells, or PBMCs. Subjects who had been exposed to COVID-19, were actively infected with it, or had recovered from it provided the deeply sampled blood TCRbeta repertoires that made up the dataset. The repertoires were released in a freely available public database meant as a resource for research on the immune response to SARS-CoV-2. Samples were obtained from the ongoing ImmuneRACE study (first 160 participants) and from about 1,300 subjects provided by 6 global collaborators. The sample metadata nearly always contained a de-identified subject ID, COVID-19 status, age in years and sex. Where HLA class I and class II types were available, the types were taken from metadata supplied by the sample provider, not from assay-based typing.

Study-level results and caveats: Clinical and demographic metadata were provided uncurated, with the amount varying by source and participant.

Concerning this clone itself: The antigen it binds to is not known. Per-base qualities were not stored, and no clone one base away is much larger.

The immunoSEQ Assay, a bias-controlled multiplex PCR, was used to amplify TCRbeta CDR3 regions from genomic DNA. Per the source publication's procedure: Within the assay, amplification of reference gene primers was used to estimate how many nucleated cells each sample contained. To quantify the absolute abundance of each unique TCRbeta CDR3 rearrangement, sequence reads were collapsed and filtered. Productive Simpson clonality was computed per sample as the square root of Simpson's diversity index over productive rearrangements. Entries here come from immuneACCESS through TCRdb and include only in-frame sequences with V and J called. Some clones fail to appear in such tables; in the studies checked, an unresolved V gene covers under half of the shortfall, and the cause of the remainder is unknown. V, J and clone size are taken as reported in that table, and D and trimming were inferred from the DNA itself. The sample table holds nearly 110,000 clones, of which 60% to 85% were seen once. The ten biggest clones cover 6.2% of the sample.

In Seattle, one collaborating source enrolled patients while the infection was active and tracked those patients longitudinally over the course of disease. Whole blood was collected in K2EDTA tubes by collaborating institutions according to the institutions' own protocols. For TCRbeta analysis, collaborators shipped samples in one of three forms: frozen whole blood, isolated PBMCs, or DNA extracted from either of those sample types. Based on the germline V gene, the CDR1 and CDR2 sequences are MDHEN and SYDVKM. V is trimmed back by 1 base and J by 7 bases, and the junction contains 7 bases that no gene match accounts for. Spanning cysteine to phenylalanine, the CDR3 consists of 16 amino acids. Here the CDR3 DNA is all that survives: 48 bases in frame from base 1.

The clonotype was recovered from an elderly man with COVID-19, enrolled during active disease. Sample: peripheral blood. Recombination linked TRBV28 to TRBJ2-1; 10 middle bases align to TRBD2. For the CDR3, the sequence is CASSLYLAGDQNEQFF. At the DNA level, the sequence is TGTGCCAGCAGTTTATACCTAGCGGGAGATCAGAATGAGCAGTTCTTC.